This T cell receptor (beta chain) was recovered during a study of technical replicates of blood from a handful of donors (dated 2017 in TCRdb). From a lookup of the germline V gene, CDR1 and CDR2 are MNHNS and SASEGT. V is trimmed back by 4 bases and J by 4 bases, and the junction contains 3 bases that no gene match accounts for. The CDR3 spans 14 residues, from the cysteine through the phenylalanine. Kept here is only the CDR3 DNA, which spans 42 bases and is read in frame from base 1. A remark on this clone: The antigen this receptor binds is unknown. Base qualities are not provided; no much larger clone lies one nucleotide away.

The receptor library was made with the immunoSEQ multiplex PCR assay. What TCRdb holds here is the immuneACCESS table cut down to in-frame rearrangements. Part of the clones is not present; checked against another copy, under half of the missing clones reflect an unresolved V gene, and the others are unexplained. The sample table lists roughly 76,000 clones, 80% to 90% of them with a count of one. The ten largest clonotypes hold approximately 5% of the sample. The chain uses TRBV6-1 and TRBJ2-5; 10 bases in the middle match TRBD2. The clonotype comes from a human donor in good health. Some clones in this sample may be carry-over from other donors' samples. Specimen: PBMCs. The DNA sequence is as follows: TGTGCCAGCAGTGCAAGCGGGGGGGTAGAGACCCAGTACTTC. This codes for CASSASGGVETQYF.